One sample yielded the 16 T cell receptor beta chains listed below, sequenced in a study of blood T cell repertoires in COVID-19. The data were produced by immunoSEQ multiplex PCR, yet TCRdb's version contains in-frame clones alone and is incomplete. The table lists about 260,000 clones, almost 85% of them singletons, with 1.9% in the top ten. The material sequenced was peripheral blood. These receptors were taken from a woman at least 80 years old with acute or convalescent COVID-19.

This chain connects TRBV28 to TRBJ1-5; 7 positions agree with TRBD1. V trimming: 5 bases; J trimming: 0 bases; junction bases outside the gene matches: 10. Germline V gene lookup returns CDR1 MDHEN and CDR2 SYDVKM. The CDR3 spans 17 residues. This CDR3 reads CASSPQGFGYSNQPQHF. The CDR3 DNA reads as TGTGCCAGCAGTCCACAGGGGTTCGGGTATAGCAATCAGCCCCAGCATTTT.

CDR3 in amino acids: CASSARLAADTQYF. The CDR3 nucleotides read TGTGCCAGCAGCGCCCGACTAGCGGCAGATACGCAGTATTTT. The V gene is TRBV9, the J gene TRBJ2-3, with 9 bases fitting TRBD2. Germline assignment: CDR1 SGDLS and CDR2 YYNGEE. The CDR3 is 14 amino acids. With 3 bases clipped from V and 4 bases from J, the junction kept 3 bases outside the gene matches.

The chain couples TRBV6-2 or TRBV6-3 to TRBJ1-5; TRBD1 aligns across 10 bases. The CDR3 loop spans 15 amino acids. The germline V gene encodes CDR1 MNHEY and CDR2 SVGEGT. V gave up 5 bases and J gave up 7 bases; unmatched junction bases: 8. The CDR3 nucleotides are TGTGCCAGCAGTAAGGACAGGGGGGTAGGGCAGCCCCAGCATTTT. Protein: CASSKDRGVGQPQHF.

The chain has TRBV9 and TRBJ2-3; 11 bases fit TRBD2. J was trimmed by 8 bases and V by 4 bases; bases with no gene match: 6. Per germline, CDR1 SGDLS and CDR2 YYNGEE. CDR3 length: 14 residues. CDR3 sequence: CASSPTSGRATQYF. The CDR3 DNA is TGTGCCAGCAGCCCCACTAGCGGGAGAGCTACGCAGTATTTT.

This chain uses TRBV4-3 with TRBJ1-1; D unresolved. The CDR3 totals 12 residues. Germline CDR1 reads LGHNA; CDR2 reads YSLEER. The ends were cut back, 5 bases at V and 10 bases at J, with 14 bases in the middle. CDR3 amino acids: CASSLGGGGAFF. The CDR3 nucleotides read TGCGCCAGCAGCTTAGGTGGTGGCGGAGCTTTCTTT.

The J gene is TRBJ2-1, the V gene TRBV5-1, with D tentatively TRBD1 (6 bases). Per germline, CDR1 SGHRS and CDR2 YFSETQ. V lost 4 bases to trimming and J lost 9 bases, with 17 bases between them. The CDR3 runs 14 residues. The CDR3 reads CASSQINRVGEQFF. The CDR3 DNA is TGCGCCAGCAGCCAAATAAACAGGGTTGGTGAGCAGTTCTTC. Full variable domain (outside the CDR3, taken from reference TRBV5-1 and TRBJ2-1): KAGVTQTPRYLIKTRGQQVTLSCSPISGHRSVSWYQQTPGQGLQFLFEYFSETQRNKGNFPGRFSGRQFSNSRSEMNVSTLELGDSALYLCASSQINRVGEQFFGPGTRLTVL.

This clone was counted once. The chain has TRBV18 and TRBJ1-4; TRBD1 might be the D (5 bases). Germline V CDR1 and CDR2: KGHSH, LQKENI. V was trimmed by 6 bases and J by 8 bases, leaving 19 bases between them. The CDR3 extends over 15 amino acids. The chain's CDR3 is CASSTPAGRDEKLFF. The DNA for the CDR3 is TGTGCCAGCTCGACCCCCGCAGGGAGGGACGAAAAACTGTTTTTT.

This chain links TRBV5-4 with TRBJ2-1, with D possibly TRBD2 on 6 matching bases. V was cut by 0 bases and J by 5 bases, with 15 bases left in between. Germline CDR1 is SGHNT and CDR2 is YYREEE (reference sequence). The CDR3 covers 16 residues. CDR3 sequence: CASSLALGGAHNEQFF. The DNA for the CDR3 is TGTGCCAGCAGCTTGGCCCTGGGCGGGGCGCACAATGAGCAGTTCTTC.

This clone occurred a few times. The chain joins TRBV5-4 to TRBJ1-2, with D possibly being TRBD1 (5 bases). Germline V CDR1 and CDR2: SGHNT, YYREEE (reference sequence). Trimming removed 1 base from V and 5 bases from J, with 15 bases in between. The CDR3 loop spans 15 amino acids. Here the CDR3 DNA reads TGTGCCAGCAGCTTGTCCGCAGGGACTTTATATGGCTACACCTTC. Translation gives CASSLSAGTLYGYTF.

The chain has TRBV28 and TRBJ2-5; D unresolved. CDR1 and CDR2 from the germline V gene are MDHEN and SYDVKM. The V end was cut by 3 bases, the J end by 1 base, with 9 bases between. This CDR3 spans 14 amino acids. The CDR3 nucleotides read TGTGCCAGCAGTTTGAGTCGATCCCAAGAGACCCAGTACTTC. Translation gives CASSLSRSQETQYF.

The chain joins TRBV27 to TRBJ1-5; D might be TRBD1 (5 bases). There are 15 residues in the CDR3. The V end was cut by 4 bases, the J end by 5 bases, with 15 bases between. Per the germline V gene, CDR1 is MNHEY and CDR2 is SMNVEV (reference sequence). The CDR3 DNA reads TGTGCCAGCAGTTCGGACACGTTCTACCATCAGCCCCAGCATTTT. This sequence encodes CASSSDTFYHQPQHF.

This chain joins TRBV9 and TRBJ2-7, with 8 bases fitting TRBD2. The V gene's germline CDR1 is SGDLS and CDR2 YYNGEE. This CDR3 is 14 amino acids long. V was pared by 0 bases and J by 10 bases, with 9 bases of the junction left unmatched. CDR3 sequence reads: CASSVDYGGRTQYF. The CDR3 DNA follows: TGTGCCAGCAGCGTAGATTATGGCGGGAGGACTCAGTACTTC.

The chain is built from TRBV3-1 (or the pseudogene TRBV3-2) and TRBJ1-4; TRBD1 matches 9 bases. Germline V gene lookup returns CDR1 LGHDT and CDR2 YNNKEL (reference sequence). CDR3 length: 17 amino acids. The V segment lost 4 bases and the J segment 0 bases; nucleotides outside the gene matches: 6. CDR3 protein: CASSPKGQGSTNEKLFF. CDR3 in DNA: TGTGCCAGCAGCCCTAAGGGACAGGGATCAACTAATGAAAAACTGTTTTTT.

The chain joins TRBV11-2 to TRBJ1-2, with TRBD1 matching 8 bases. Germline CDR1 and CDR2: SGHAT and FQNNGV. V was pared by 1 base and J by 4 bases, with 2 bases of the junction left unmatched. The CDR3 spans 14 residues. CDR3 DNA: TGTGCCAGCAGCTTAGGGACAGGGTCCTATGGCTACACCTTC. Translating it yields CASSLGTGSYGYTF.

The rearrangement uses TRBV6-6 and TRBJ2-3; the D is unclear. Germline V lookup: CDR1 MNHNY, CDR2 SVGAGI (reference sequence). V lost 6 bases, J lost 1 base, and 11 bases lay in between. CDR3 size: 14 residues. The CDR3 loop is CASSQFGGTDTQYF. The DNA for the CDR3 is TGTGCCAGCAGCCAGTTCGGAGGCACAGATACGCAGTATTTT.

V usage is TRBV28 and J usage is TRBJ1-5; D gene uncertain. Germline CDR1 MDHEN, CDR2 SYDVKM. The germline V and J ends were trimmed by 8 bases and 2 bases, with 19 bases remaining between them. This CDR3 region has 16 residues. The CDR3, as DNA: TGTGCCAGCCTCGGACTGTTTTCTGGTCGCAATCAGCCCCAGCATTTT. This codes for CASLGLFSGRNQPQHF.